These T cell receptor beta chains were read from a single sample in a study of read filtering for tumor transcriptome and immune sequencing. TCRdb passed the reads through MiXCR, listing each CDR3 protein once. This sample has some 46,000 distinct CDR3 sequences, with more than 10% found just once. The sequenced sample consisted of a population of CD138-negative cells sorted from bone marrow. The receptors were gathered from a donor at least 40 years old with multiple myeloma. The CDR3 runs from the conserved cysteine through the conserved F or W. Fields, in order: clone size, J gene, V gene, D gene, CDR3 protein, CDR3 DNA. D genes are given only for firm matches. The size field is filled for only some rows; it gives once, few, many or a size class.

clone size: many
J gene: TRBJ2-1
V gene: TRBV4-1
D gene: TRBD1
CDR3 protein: CASNQAFIGQGVNEQFF
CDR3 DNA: TGCGCCAGCAACCAAGCCTTTATCGGACAGGGGGTCAATGAGCAGTTCTTC

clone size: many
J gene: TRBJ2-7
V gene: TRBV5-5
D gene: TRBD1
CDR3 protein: CASSSLGTGYYEQYF
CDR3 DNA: TGTGCCAGCAGCTCGTTGGGGACAGGATACTACGAGCAGTACTTC

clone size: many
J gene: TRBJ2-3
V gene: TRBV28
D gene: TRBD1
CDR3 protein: CASSSLGTGSSDTQYF
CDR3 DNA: TGTGCCAGCAGTTCTTTAGGGACAGGGTCTTCAGATACGCAGTATTTT

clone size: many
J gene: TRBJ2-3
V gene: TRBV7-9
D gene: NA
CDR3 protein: CASSDMGAGTSFHTDTQYF
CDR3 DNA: TGTGCCAGCAGCGATATGGGGGCCGGGACTTCTTTTCACACAGATACGCAGTATTTT

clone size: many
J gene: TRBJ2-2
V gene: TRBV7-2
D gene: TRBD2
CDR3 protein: CASSLRLAGYTGELFF
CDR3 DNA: TGTGCCAGCAGCTTACGACTAGCGGGATACACCGGGGAGCTGTTTTTT

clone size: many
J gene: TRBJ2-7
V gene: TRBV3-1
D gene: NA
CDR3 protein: CASSLLLFEQYF
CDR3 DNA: TGTGCCAGCAGCCTACTCCTTTTCGAGCAGTACTTC

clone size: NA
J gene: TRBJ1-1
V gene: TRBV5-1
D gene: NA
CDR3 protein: CASSLLGGSMTVAFF
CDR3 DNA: TGCGCCAGCAGCTTGCTCGGGGGGTCAATGACCGTAGCTTTCTTT

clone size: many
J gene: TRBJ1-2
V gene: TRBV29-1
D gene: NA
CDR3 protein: CSVETPNYGYTF
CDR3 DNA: TGCAGCGTGGAGACACCTAACTATGGCTACACCTTC

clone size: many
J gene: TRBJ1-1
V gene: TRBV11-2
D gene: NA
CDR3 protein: CASSLDKARNTEAFF
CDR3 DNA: TGTGCCAGCAGCTTAGACAAAGCACGGAACACTGAAGCTTTCTTT

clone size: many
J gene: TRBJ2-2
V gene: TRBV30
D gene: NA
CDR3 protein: CALDTGELFF
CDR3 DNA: TGTGCCTTAGACACCGGGGAGCTGTTTTTT